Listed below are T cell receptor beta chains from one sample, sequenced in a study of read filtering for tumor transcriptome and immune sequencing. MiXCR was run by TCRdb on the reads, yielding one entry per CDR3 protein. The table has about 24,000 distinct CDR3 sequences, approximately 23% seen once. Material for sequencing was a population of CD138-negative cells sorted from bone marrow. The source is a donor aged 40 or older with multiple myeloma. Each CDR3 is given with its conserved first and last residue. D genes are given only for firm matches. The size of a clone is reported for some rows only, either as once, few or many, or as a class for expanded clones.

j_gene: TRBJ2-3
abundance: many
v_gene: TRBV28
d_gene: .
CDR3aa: CASSPSTGGADTQYF
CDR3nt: TGTGCCAGCAGTCCATCCACCGGGGGAGCAGATACGCAGTATTTT

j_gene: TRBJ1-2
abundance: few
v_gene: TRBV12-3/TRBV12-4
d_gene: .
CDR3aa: CASSLPQSGYTF
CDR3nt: TGTGCCAGCAGTTTACCACAGAGTGGCTACACCTTC

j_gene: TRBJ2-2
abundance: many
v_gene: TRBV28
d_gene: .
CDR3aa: CASSFWVSSGTGELFF
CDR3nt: TGTGCCAGCAGTTTTTGGGTCAGTTCAGGCACCGGGGAGCTGTTTTTT

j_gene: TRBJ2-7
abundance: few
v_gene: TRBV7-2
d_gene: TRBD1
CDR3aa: CASSSPAGGMSSPEQYF
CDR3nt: TGTGCCAGCAGCTCCCCGGCAGGGGGCATGTCATCGCCGGAGCAGTACTTC

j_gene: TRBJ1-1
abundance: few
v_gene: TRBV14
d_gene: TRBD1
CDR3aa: CASSHPGVKGGYTEAFF
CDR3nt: TGTGCCAGCAGTCACCCGGGGGTTAAAGGGGGCTATACTGAAGCTTTCTTT

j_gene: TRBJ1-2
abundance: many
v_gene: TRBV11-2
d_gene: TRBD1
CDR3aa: CASSLDRTGSAYTF
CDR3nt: TGTGCCAGCAGCTTAGATCGGACAGGGTCGGCCTACACCTTC

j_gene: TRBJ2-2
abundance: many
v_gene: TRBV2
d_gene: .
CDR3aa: CASSEVGTGELFF
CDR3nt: TGTGCCAGCAGTGAAGTTGGCACCGGGGAGCTGTTTTTT

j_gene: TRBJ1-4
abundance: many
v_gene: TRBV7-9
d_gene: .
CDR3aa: CASSLVGTDEKLFF
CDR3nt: TGTGCCAGCAGCTTAGTGGGTACTGATGAAAAACTGTTTTTT

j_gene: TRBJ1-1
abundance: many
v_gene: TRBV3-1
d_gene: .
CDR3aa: CASSQSMGAEAFF
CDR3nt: TGTGCCAGCAGCCAATCGATGGGCGCTGAAGCTTTCTTT

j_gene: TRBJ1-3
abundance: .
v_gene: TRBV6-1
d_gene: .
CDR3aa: CASNPTGGNTIYF
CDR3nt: TGTGCCAGCAATCCGACAGGTGGAAACACCATATATTTT

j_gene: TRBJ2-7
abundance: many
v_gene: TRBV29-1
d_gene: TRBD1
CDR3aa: CSVSRQGAMDEQYF
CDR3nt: TGCAGCGTCTCCCGACAGGGGGCGATGGACGAGCAGTACTTC

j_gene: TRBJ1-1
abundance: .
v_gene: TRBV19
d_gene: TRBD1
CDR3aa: CASSSGQGATEAFF
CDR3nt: TGTGCCAGTAGTAGCGGACAGGGGGCCACTGAAGCTTTCTTT

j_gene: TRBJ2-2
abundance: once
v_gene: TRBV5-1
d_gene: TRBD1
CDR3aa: CASSPGTGGTGELSF
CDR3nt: TGCGCCAGCAGCCCAGGGACAGGGGGTACCGGGGAGCTGTCTTTT

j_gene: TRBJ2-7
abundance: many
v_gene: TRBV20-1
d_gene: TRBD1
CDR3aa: CSADRGGDEQYF
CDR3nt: TGCAGTGCAGACAGGGGAGGAGACGAGCAGTACTTC

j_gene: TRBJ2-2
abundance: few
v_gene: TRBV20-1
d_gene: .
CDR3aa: CSARQSGRTGELFF
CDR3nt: TGCAGTGCACGCCAAAGTGGGAGGACGGGGGAGCTGTTTTTT

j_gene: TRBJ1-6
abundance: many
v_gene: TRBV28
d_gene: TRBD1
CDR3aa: CASSPWTGGVRNSPLHF
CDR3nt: TGTGCCAGCAGTCCATGGACAGGGGGCGTTAGGAATTCACCCCTCCACTTT

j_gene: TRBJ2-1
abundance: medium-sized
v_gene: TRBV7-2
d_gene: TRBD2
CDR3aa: CASSWGTSSEQFF
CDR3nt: TGTGCCAGCAGCTGGGGGACTAGCAGTGAGCAGTTCTTC

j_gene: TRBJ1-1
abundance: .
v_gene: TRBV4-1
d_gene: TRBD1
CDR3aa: CATSRGTVVNTEAFF
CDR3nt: TGCGCCACCAGCCGCGGGACAGTCGTGAACACTGAAGCTTTCTTT

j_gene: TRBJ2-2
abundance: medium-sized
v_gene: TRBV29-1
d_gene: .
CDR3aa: CSVIRTGNTGELFF
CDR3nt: TGCAGCGTTATTAGGACGGGTAACACCGGGGAGCTGTTTTTT

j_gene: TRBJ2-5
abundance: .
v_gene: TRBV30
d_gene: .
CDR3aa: CAWSGGQIAETQYF
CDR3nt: TGTGCCTGGAGCGGGGGACAAATAGCGGAGACCCAGTACTTC

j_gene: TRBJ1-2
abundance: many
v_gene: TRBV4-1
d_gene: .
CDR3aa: CASVDLQGGNYGYTF
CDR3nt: TGCGCCAGCGTGGATTTACAGGGAGGGAACTATGGCTACACCTTC

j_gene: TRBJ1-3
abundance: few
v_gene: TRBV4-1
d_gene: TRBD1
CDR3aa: CASSQGGGFGNTIYF
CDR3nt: TGCGCCAGCAGCCAAGGAGGGGGCTTTGGAAACACCATATATTTT

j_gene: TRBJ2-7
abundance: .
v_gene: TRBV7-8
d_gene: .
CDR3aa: CASSQLITDYYEQYF
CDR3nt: TGTGCCAGCAGCCAGCTGATAACGGACTACTACGAGCAGTACTTC

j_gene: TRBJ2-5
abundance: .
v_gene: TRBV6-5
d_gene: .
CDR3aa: CASSYSAGLGQETQYF
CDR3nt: TGTGCCAGCAGTTACTCGGCAGGCCTAGGCCAAGAGACCCAGTACTTC

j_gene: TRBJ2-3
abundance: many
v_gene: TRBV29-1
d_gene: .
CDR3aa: CSVEGYREQLSTDTQYF
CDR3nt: TGCAGCGTTGAGGGCTACAGGGAACAATTAAGCACAGATACGCAGTATTTT

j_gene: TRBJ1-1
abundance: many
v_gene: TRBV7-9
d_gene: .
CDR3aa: CASSLTGGLNTEAFF
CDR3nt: TGTGCCAGCAGCCTGACGGGGGGTTTGAACACTGAAGCTTTCTTT

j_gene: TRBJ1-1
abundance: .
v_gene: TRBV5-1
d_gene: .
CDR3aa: CASSRDGIMNTEAFF
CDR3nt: TGCGCCAGCAGCCGGGACGGAATAATGAACACTGAAGCTTTCTTT

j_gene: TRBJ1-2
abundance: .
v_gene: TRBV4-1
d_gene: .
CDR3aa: CASSHPDFSYGYTF
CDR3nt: TGCGCCAGCAGCCACCCCGATTTCTCCTATGGCTACACCTTC

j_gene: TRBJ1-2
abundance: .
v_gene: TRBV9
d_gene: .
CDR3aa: CASSSQANYGYTF
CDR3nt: TGTGCCAGCAGCTCACAGGCTAACTATGGCTACACCTTC

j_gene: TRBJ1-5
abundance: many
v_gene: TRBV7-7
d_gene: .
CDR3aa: CASSLTSNQPQHF
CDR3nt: TGTGCTAGCAGCTTAACTAGCAATCAGCCCCAGCATTTT

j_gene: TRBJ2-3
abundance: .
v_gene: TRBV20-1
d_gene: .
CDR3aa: CSAEDASRTDTQYF
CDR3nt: TGCAGTGCTGAAGACGCTAGTCGCACAGATACGCAGTATTTT

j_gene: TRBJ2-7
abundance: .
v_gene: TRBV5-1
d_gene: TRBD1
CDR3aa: CASSQMTGQGHEQYF
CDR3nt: TGCGCCAGCAGCCAGATGACGGGACAGGGCCACGAGCAGTACTTC

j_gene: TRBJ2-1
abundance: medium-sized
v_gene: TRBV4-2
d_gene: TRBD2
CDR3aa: CASGGGNNEQFF
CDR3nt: TGTGCCAGCGGCGGGGGAAACAATGAGCAGTTCTTC

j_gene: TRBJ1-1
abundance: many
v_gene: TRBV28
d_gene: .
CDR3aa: CASSLNRDTEAFF
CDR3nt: TGTGCCAGCAGTTTAAACCGGGACACTGAAGCTTTCTTT

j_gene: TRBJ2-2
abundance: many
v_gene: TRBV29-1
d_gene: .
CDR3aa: CSVGPGPINTGELFF
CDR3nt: TGCAGCGTCGGACCGGGACCGATTAACACCGGGGAGCTGTTTTTT

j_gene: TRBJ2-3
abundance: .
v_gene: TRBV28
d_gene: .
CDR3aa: CASSGINPTDTQYF
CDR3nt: TGTGCCAGCAGCGGTATCAATCCCACAGATACGCAGTATTTT

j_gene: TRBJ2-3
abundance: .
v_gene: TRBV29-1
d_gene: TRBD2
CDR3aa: CSVEGGGATGTQYF
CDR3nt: TGCAGCGTTGAGGGCGGGGGGGCCACAGGTACGCAGTATTTT

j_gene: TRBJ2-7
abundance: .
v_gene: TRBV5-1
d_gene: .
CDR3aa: CASSTGLISYEQYF
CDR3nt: TGCGCCAGCAGCACGGGCCTGATCTCCTACGAGCAGTACTTC

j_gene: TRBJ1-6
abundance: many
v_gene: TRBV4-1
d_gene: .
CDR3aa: CASSQDPGRSSYNSPLHF
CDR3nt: TGCGCCAGCAGCCAAGATCCGGGCCGCAGCTCCTATAATTCACCCCTCCACTTT

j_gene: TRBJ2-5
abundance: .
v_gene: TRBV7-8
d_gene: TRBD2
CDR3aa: CASSLGLAGGQETQYF
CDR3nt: TGTGCCAGCAGCTTAGGACTAGCGGGGGGACAAGAGACCCAGTACTTC

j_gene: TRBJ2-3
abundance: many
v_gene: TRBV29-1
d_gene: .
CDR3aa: CSVDRQLTDTQYF
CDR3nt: TGCAGCGTTGATCGGCAGCTCACAGATACGCAGTATTTT

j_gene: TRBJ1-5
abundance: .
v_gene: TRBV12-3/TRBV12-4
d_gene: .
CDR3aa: CASSLGRSNHPQHF
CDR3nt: TGTGCCAGCAGTTTGGGACGCAGCAATCACCCCCAGCATTTT

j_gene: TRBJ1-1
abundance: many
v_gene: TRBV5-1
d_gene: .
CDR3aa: CASSLTQTITEAFF
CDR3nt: TGCGCCAGCAGCTTGACGCAAACAATCACTGAAGCTTTCTTT

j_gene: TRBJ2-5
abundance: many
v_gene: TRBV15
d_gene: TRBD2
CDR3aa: CATSRLAGAFGFQETQYF
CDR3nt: TGTGCCACCAGCCGACTAGCGGGGGCCTTCGGATTCCAAGAGACCCAGTACTTC

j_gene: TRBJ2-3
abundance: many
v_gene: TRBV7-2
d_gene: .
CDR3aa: CASSKGGGATDTQYF
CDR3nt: TGTGCCAGCAGCAAAGGGGGGGGGGCAACAGATACGCAGTATTTT

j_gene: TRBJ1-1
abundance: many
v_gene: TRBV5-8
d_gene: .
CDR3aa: CASSLRGMNTEAFF
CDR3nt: TGTGCCAGCAGTCTTCGGGGGATGAACACTGAAGCTTTCTTT

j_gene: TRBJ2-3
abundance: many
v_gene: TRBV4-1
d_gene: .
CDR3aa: CASSQNTLGAGTDTQYF
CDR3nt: TGCGCCAGCAGCCAGAACACGTTGGGGGCGGGCACAGATACGCAGTATTTT

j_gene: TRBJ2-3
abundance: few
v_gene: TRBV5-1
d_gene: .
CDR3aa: CASSFGSEGTQYF
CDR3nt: TGCGCCAGCAGCTTCGGGAGTGAGGGTACGCAGTATTTT

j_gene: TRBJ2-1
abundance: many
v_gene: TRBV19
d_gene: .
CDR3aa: CASSMSLHLNEQFF
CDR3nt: TGTGCCAGTAGTATGAGCCTCCATCTCAATGAGCAGTTCTTC

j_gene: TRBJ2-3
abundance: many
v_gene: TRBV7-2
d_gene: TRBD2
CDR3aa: CASSPTSGGGDTQYF
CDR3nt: TGTGCCAGCAGCCCAACTAGCGGGGGGGGAGATACGCAGTATTTT

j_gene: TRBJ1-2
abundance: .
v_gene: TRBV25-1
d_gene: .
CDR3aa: CASSERLVGSNYGYTF
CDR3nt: TGTGCCAGCAGTGAAAGGTTGGTGGGCAGCAACTATGGCTACACCTTC

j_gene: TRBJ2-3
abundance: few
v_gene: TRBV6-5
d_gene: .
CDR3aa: CASSSPTNTGQGSADTQYF
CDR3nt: TGTGCCAGCAGTTCACCGACCAATACGGGCCAGGGGAGCGCAGATACGCAGTATTTT

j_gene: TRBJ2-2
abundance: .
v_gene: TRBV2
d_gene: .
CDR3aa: CASSWDGNTGELFF
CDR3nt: TGTGCCAGCAGTTGGGACGGGAACACTGGGGAGCTGTTTTTT

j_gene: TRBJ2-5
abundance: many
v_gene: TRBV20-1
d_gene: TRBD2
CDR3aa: CSASSSGGTQETQYF
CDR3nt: TGCAGTGCTAGTTCTAGCGGGGGGACCCAAGAGACCCAGTACTTC